The 17 T cell receptor beta chains presented below share a single source sample, sequenced in a study of CD8 T cells in ankylosing spondylitis. MiXCR was run by TCRdb on the 5' RACE reads, yielding one entry per CDR3 protein. The table has roughly 250,000 distinct CDR3 sequences, more than 9% seen once; the top ten hold about 2.8%. The sequenced material came from blood, either unsorted or a sorted T cell fraction (not recorded which). The receptors were sampled from a male donor with ankylosing spondylitis or in good health (not recorded which).

There are many counts of this clonotype. The rearrangement links TRBV4-2 to TRBJ1-1; D gene ambiguous. Germline CDR1 and CDR2: LGHNA and YNFKEQ. Trimming cost V 1 base and J 4 bases, with 13 bases left between them. This CDR3 comprises 15 residues. CDR3: CASSQVVSGVTEAFF. DNA for the CDR3: TGTGCCAGCAGCCAAGTGGTTTCGGGAGTCACTGAAGCTTTCTTT.

This clonotype was detected a few times. The chain links TRBV5-1 to TRBJ2-7; weak D call: TRBD1 (5 bases). The CDR3 contains 12 residues. The germline CDR1 and CDR2 sequences are SGHRS and YFSETQ. V was clipped by 6 bases and J by 3 bases, with 10 bases between them. CDR3 region: CASNAGNYEQYF. The CDR3 nucleotides are TGCGCCAGCAATGCAGGGAACTACGAGCAGTACTTC.

This clonotype was found many times. The rearrangement uses TRBV5-1 and TRBJ2-3; tentatively, D is TRBD2 (6 bases). The CDR3 covers 14 residues. The V end was cut by 6 bases, the J end by 2 bases, with 13 bases between. CDR1 and CDR2 from the germline V gene are SGHRS and YFSETQ. Here the CDR3 DNA reads TGCGCCAGCAAGAGGGACTTCAACACAGATACGCAGTATTTT. Protein product: CASKRDFNTDTQYF.

This clonotype was recorded at least ten times. The chain joins TRBV3-1 to TRBJ1-4; 8 bases are a match to TRBD1. V gave up 3 bases and J gave up 5 bases; unmatched junction bases: 2. CDR3 length equals 14 residues. The germline V gene has CDR1 LGHDT and CDR2 YNNKEL (reference sequence). This chain's CDR3 is CASSHGQGNEKLFF. CDR3 nucleotides: TGTGCCAGCAGCCACGGACAGGGCAATGAAAAACTGTTTTTT.

This clonotype was counted at least ten times. The CDR3 loop is CASSWRGLRSSYNEQFF. Here the CDR3 DNA reads TGTGCCAGCAGTTGGAGGGGCTTGCGGAGCTCCTACAATGAGCAGTTCTTC. V is TRBV12-3 or TRBV12-4 and J is TRBJ2-1; D is perhaps TRBD2 (6 bases). The CDR3 totals 17 residues. The V end lost 4 bases, the J end lost 0 bases, and 16 bases lay between the germline ends.

In this sample, this clonotype turned up many times. The chain links TRBV11-2 to TRBJ1-5; 7 positions match TRBD1. Per the germline V gene, CDR1 is SGHAT and CDR2 is FQNNGV. V lost 3 bases to trimming and J lost 6 bases; unmatched junction nucleotides: 8. The CDR3 totals 15 residues. The CDR3 nucleotides are TGTGCCAGCAGCTTGAGTGTAGGGGGCGGTCAGCCCCAGCATTTT. It codes for CASSLSVGGGQPQHF. Variable domain in full (rest from reference TRBV11-2 and TRBJ1-5): EAGVAQSPRYKIIEKRQSVAFWCNPISGHATLYWYQQILGQGPKLLIQFQNNGVVDDSQLPKDRFSAERLKGVDSTLKIQPAKLEDSAVYLCASSLSVGGGQPQHFGDGTRLSIL.

This clonotype was seen at least ten times. V usage is TRBV12-3 or TRBV12-4 and J usage is TRBJ1-6; a weak D match, TRBD1 (5 bases). This CDR3 has 14 residues. The V and J ends lost 6 bases and 7 bases respectively, with 13 bases between them. The CDR3 reads CASRPGADNSPLHF. In DNA form, the CDR3 reads TGTGCCAGCAGGCCCGGGGCCGACAATTCACCCCTCCACTTT.

This clonotype was seen repeatedly, ten times or more. This sequence joins TRBV6-1 and TRBJ1-2; D ambiguous. The CDR3 has 14 amino acids. V was clipped by 7 bases and J by 3 bases, with 15 bases between them. Germline V gives CDR1 MNHNS, CDR2 SASEGT. For the CDR3, the DNA is TGTGCCAGCACCAGGATAGGGAACGACTATGGCTACACCTTC. Encoded protein: CASTRIGNDYGYTF.

This clonotype has more than one count but fewer than ten. A single base separates this from a much larger clone, so it may be a read error. This sequence joins TRBV6-4 and TRBJ1-3; D not resolved. Looked up from germline, CDR1 is MRHNA and CDR2 is SNTAGT. V was trimmed by 2 bases and J by 4 bases, leaving 0 bases between them. This CDR3 is 11 amino acids long. In DNA, the CDR3 is TGTGCCAGCAGTGACGGAAACACCATATATTTT. Protein: CASSDGNTIYF.

This clonotype was detected ten times or more. The CDR3 sequence is CASSASGNTEAFF. The CDR3 DNA sequence: TGTGCCAGCAGCGCAAGTGGGAACACTGAAGCTTTCTTT. The chain employs TRBV3-1 and TRBJ1-1, with D unresolved. Germline loops: CDR1 LGHDT, CDR2 YNNKEL (reference sequence). The CDR3 has 13 residues. V was shortened by 5 bases and J by 1 base, with 8 bases between the two germline ends.

Many counts were recorded for this clonotype. The rearrangement uses TRBV4-1 and TRBJ1-5; TRBD1 aligns across 7 bases. CDR1 is MGHRA and CDR2 is YSYEKL in the germline V gene. The V segment lost 5 bases and the J segment 3 bases; nucleotides outside the gene matches: 1. The CDR3 loop spans 13 amino acids. The CDR3 DNA follows: TGCGCCAGCAGCGACAGGGACAATCAGCCCCAGCATTTT. This codes for CASSDRDNQPQHF.

This clonotype appeared a few times. The chain uses TRBV20-1 and TRBJ2-2; D is undetermined. CDR1 is DFQATT and CDR2 is SNEGSKA in the germline V gene (reference sequence). CDR3 length: 13 amino acids. V was cut by 1 base and J by 4 bases, with 7 bases left in between. The CDR3 spells CSARGGSTGELFF. In DNA form, the CDR3 reads TGCAGTGCTAGAGGGGGATCCACCGGGGAGCTGTTTTTT.

At least ten counts were recorded for this clonotype. The V and J genes are TRBV20-1 and TRBJ1-1; tentative D call: TRBD1 (5 bases). The CDR3 consists of 15 residues. V lost 5 bases and J 5 bases, leaving 21 bases between the germline ends. Germline CDR1 and CDR2: DFQATT and SNEGSKA (reference sequence). The CDR3 spells CSAPPRRPGGTEAFF. The CDR3 bases are TGCAGTGCTCCTCCCAGGAGGCCGGGGGGGACTGAAGCTTTCTTT.

This clonotype appeared many times. The chain employs TRBV3-1 and TRBJ2-3; D is possibly TRBD1 (5 bases). Germline V gives CDR1 LGHDT, CDR2 YNNKEL (reference sequence). V lost 1 base and J 4 bases, leaving 15 bases between the germline ends. The CDR3 totals 16 residues. CDR3 in DNA: TGTGCCAGCAGCCAAGCCAGGGCTAGTGTTGCAGATACGCAGTATTTT. Translation: CASSQARASVADTQYF.

This rearrangement joins TRBV7-2 to TRBJ1-1; a weak D match, TRBD1 (5 bases). The V and J ends lost 4 bases and 4 bases respectively, with 13 bases between them. The germline gives CDR1 SGHTA, CDR2 FQGNSA. The CDR3 covers 14 residues. Here the CDR3 DNA reads TGTGCCAGCAGCTCAGGGCCCTACGGCACTGAAGCTTTCTTT. It specifies CASSSGPYGTEAFF.

In this sample, this clonotype turned up many times. The chain couples TRBV6-5 to TRBJ2-7; D is ambiguous. The CDR3 consists of 13 residues. CDR1 is MNHEY and CDR2 is SVGAGI in the germline V gene. Trimming took 4 bases from V and 3 from J, leaving 10 bases between them. In DNA form, the CDR3 reads TGTGCCAGCAGTTCCGGGTCTTACTACGAGCAGTACTTC. It translates to CASSSGSYYEQYF.

The CDR3 DNA reads as TGTGCCAGCAGAGACACAGGGGCGGAGACCCAGTACTTC. Encoded protein: CASRDTGAETQYF. V is TRBV6-2 or TRBV6-3 and J is TRBJ2-5, with TRBD1 matching over 7 bases. Germline CDR1 reads MNHEY; CDR2 reads SVGEGT. The CDR3 is 13 residues long. The V gene end was trimmed by 6 bases and the J gene end by 5 bases; junction bases not matched to a gene: 6.